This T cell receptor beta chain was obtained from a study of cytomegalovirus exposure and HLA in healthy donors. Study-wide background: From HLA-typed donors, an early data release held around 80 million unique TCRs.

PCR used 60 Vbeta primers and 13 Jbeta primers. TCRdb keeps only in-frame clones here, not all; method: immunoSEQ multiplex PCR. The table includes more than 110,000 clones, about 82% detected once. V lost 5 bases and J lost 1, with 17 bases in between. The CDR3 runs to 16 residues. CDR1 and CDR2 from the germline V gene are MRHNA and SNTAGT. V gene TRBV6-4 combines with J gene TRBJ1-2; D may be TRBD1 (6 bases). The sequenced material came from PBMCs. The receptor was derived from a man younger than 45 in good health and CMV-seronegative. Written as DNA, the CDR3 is TGTGCCAGCAGTTTACTCGACAGGAATAGTAACTATGGCTACACCTTC. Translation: CASSLLDRNSNYGYTF.